This T cell receptor beta chain was recovered during a study of blood T cell repertoires in COVID-19. Study as a whole: The cDNA or gDNA used as material had been derived from T cells, B-cell-depleted T cells, or PBMCs.

Authors' processing steps: Estimated nucleated cell counts came from reference gene primer amplification. Measured with immunoSEQ multiplex PCR; TCRdb has only the in-frame clones, and not every one. The DNA was the basis for D and trimming; V, J and clone size are from that table. The sample shows roughly 480,000 clones, approximately 92% of them seen only once. Germline CDR1 is SGHVS and CDR2 is FQNEAQ. Trimming cost V 4 bases and J 1 base; bases outside gene matches: 2. The CDR3 contains 15 residues. The V call is TRBV7-8, the J call TRBJ2-7, with 12 bases aligning to TRBD2. Sequenced: peripheral blood. The sequence derives from a man aged 18 to 30 with COVID-19, enrolled during active disease. The CDR3 reads CASSSGTSGSYEQYF. The CDR3, as DNA: TGTGCCAGCAGCTCTGGGACTAGCGGGTCCTACGAGCAGTACTTC.